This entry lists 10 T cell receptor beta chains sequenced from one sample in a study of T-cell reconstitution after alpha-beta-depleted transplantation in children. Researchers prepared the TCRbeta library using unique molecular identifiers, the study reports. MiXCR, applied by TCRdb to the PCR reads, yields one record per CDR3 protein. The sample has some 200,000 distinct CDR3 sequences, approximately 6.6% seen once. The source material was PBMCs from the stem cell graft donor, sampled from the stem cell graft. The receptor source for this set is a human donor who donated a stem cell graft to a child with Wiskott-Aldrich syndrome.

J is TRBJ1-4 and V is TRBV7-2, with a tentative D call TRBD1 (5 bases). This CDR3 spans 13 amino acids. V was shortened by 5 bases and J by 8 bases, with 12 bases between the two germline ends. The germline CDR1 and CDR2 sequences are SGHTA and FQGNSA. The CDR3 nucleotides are TGTGCCAGCAGCCTCGTTGGGGGGGAAAAACTGTTTTTT. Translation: CASSLVGGEKLFF.

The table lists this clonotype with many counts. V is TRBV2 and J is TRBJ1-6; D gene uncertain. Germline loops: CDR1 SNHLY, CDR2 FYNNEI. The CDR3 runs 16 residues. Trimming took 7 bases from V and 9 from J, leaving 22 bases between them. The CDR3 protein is CASTHDGVARVSPLHF. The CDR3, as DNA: TGTGCCAGCACCCACGACGGGGTTGCGAGAGTTTCACCCCTCCACTTT.

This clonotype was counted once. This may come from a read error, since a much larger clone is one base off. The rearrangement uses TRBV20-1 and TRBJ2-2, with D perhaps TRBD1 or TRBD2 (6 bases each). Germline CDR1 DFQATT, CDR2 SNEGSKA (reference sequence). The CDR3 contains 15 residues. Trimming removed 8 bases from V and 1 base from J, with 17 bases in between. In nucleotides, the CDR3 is TGCAGTCCCTATCGCGGGACACTGAACACCGGGGAGCTGTTTTTT. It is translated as CSPYRGTLNTGELFF.

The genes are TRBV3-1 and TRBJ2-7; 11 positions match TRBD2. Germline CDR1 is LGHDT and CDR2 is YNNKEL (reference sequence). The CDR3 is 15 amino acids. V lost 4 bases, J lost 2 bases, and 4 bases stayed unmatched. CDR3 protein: CASSPVAGGTYEQYF. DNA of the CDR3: TGTGCCAGCAGCCCCGTAGCGGGAGGGACCTACGAGCAGTACTTC.

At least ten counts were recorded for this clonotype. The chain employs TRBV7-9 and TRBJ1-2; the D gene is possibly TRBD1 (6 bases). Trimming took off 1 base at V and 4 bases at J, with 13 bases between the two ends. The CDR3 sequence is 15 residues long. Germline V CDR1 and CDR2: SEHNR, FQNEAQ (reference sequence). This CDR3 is CASSLGQASSYGYTF. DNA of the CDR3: TGTGCCAGCAGCTTAGGACAGGCCTCTAGCTATGGCTACACCTTC.

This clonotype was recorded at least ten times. In DNA form, the CDR3 reads TGCAGCGTTGTGTTGACAGCAACTAATGAAAAACTGTTTTTT. It encodes CSVVLTATNEKLFF. The genes are TRBV29-1 and TRBJ1-4; D perhaps matches TRBD1 (5 bases). V was trimmed by 4 bases and J by 0 bases, leaving 9 bases between them. This CDR3 is built from 14 residues. The V gene's germline CDR1 is SQVTM and CDR2 ANQGSEA.

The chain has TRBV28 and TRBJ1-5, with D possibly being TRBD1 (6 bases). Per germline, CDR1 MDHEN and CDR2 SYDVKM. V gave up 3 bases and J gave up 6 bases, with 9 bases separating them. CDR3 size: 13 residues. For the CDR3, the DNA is TGTGCCAGCAGTTTCAGGGGTGGTCAGCCCCAGCATTTT. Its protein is CASSFRGGQPQHF. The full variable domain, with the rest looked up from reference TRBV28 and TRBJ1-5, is DVKVTQSSRYLVKRTGEKVFLECVQDMDHENMFWYRQDPGLGLRLIYFSYDVKMKEKGDIPEGYSVSREKKERFSLILESASTNQTSMYLCASSFRGGQPQHFGDGTRLSIL.

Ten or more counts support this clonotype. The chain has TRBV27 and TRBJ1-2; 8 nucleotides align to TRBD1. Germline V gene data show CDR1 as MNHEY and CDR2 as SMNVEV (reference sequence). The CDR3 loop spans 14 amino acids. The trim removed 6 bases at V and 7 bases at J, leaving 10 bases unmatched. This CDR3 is CASRRPDRESGYTF. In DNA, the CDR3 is TGTGCCAGCAGACGTCCGGACAGGGAAAGTGGCTACACCTTC.

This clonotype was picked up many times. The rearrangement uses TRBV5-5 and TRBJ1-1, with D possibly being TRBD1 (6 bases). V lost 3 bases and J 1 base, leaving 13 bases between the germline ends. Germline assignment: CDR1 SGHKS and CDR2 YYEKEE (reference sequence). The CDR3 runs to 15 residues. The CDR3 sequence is CASSSVKQGNTEAFF. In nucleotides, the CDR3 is TGTGCCAGCAGCTCCGTTAAACAGGGGAACACTGAAGCTTTCTTT.

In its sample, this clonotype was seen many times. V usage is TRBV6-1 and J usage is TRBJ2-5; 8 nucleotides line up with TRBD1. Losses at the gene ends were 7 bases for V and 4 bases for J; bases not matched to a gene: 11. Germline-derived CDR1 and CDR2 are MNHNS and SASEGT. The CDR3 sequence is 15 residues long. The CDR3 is CASNSEDRVAETQYF. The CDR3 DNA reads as TGTGCCAGCAATAGTGAGGACAGGGTTGCAGAGACCCAGTACTTC.